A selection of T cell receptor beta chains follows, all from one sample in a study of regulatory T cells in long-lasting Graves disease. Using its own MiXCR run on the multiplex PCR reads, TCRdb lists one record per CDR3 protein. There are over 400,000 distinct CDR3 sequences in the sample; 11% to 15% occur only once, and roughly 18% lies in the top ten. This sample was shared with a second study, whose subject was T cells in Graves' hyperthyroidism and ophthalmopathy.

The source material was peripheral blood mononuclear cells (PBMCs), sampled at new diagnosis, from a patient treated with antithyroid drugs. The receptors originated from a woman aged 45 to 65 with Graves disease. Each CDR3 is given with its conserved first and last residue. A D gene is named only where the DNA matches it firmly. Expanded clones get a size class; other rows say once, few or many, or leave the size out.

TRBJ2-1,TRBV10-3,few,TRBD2,TGTGCCATCAGTGAGTCGTCGCAGCGACTAGCGGGAAGGGATGAGCAGTTCTTC,CAISESSQRLAGRDEQFF
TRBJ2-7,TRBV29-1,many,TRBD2,TGCAGCGTTGCCAACGAGCAACTAGCGGGAGAGTACTTC,CSVANEQLAGEYF
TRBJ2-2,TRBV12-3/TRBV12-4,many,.,TGTGCCGGGCGACAGGCCCCGAACACCGGGGAGCTGTTTTTT,CAGRQAPNTGELFF
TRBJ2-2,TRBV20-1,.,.,TGCAGTGCTAGAGATCTGAGGCGGGCAGAGTCCGGGGAGCTGTTTTTT,CSARDLRRAESGELFF
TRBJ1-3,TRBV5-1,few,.,TGCGCCAGCCGGACGGCTGGACGAAACACCATATATTTT,CASRTAGRNTIYF
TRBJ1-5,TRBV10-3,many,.,TGTGCCATCAGAGGGACGGACGATCAGCCCCAGCATTTT,CAIRGTDDQPQHF
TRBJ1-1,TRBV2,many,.,TGTGCCAGCAGCGCTGGGACACTTCTTATCACTGAAGCTTTCTTT,CASSAGTLLITEAFF
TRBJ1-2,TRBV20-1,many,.,TGCAGTGCTAGGGTGGGCAGGGGCGCATATGGCTACACCTTC,CSARVGRGAYGYTF
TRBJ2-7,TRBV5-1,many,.,TGCGCCAGCAGCTTGGTTATCTCGACGGACAGCTACGAGCAGTACTTC,CASSLVISTDSYEQYF
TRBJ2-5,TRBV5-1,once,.,TGCGCCAGCAGCTTTGGGCGGCAAGAGACCCAGCACTTC,CASSFGRQETQHF
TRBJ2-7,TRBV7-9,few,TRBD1,TGTGCCAGCAGCTTAGAGGGAGCAGGGGGCGCGGACTTC,CASSLEGAGGADF
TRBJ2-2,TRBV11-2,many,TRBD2,TGTGCCAGCAGCTTAGTTGTGGGAGGGCCCCCCGGGGAGCTGTTTTTT,CASSLVVGGPPGELFF
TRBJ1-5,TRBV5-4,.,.,TGTGCCAGCAGCTTAGAGGGGCTAAATCAGCCCCAGCATTTT,CASSLEGLNQPQHF
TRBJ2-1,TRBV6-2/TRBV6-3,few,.,TGTGCCAGCAGTGGGGTCCGGGACTCCGAGCAGTTCTTC,CASSGVRDSEQFF
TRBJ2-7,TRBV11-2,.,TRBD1,TGTGCCAGCAGCTTGGCGAGGGGGACAGGCGACTACGAGCAGTACTTC,CASSLARGTGDYEQYF
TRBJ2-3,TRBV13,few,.,TGTGCCAGCAGTACCGGGACCTTCTCAGATACGCAGTATTTT,CASSTGTFSDTQYF
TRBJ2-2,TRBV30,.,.,TGTGCCTGGAGCGGCCCCTCGGGCGCCGGGGAGCTGTTTTTT,CAWSGPSGAGELFF
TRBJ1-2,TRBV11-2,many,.,TGTGCCAGCAGCTTAGATCGACAGGCCCATGGCTACACCTTC,CASSLDRQAHGYTF
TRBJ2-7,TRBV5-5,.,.,TGTGCCAGCAGCTCCCCGGGGACAACAACTACCTACGAGCAGTACTTC,CASSSPGTTTTYEQYF
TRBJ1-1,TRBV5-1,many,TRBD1,TGCGCCAGCAGCTTGGAACCGGGACAGGGGGTAACTGAAGCTTTCTTT,CASSLEPGQGVTEAFF
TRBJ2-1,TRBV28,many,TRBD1,TGTGCCAGCAGACGACAGGGTTCCTACAATGAGCAGTTCTTC,CASRRQGSYNEQFF
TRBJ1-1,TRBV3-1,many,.,TGTGCCAGCAGCCCTCACGGGGAGAAAACTGAAGCTTTCTTT,CASSPHGEKTEAFF
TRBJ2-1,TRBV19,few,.,TGTGCCAGTAGTATGTGGGGAGCTCCCTACAATGAGCAGTTCTTC,CASSMWGAPYNEQFF
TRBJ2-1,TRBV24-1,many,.,TGTGCCACCAGTGATTTAGGGGTGGCGGGAAGCTCCTACAATGAGCAGTTCTTC,CATSDLGVAGSSYNEQFF
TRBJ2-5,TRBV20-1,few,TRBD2,TGCAGTGCTAGACTAACAGGACTAGCGGATGAGACCCAGTACTTC,CSARLTGLADETQYF
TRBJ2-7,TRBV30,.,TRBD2,TGTGCCTGGGAGGGGACTAGCGGGACCTACGAGCAGTACTTC,CAWEGTSGTYEQYF
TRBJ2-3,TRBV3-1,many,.,TGTGCCAGCAGCCAAGAAGAGTCCACAGATACGCAGTATTTT,CASSQEESTDTQYF
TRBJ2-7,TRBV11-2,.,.,TGTGCCAGCAGCGCCGATCTGACTACGACCTACGAGCAGTACTTC,CASSADLTTTYEQYF
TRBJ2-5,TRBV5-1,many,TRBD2,TGCGCCAGCAGCTTGGGCGGGACTAGCACCCGAGAGACCCAGTACTTC,CASSLGGTSTRETQYF
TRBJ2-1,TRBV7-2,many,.,TGTGCCAGCAGCTCACCGGGACAAGCCTACAATGAGCAGTTCTTC,CASSSPGQAYNEQFF
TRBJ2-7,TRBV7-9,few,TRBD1,TGTGCCAGCAGCCCTCAATGGGACAGGGGGAAAGTAAGCGAGCAGTACTTC,CASSPQWDRGKVSEQYF
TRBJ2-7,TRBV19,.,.,TGTGCCAGTAGTATGGCGCAGCCCCACGAGCAGTACTTC,CASSMAQPHEQYF
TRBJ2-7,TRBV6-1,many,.,TGTGCCAGCAGTGACTGGGGCAACCACGGCCGAACGAGTGGCTACGAGCAGTACTTC,CASSDWGNHGRTSGYEQYF
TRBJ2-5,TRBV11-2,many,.,TGTGCCAGCAGCCGAACACCTCCGGGGGAGACCCAGTACTTC,CASSRTPPGETQYF
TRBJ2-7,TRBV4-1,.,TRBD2,TGCGCCAGCAGCCGTCAGGTGGCGGGAGATTTGTCCTACGAGCAGTACTTC,CASSRQVAGDLSYEQYF
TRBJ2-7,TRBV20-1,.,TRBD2,TGCAGTGCTAGTGGACCGGTTTCGGCTAGCGGGATCCACAATGAGCAGTACTTC,CSASGPVSASGIHNEQYF
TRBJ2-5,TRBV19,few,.,TGTGCCAGTAGTATAGGTGGCGGGGAGACCCAGTACTTC,CASSIGGGETQYF